This T cell receptor beta chain comes out of a study of OX40 agonist ivuxolimab in advanced cancers. Study-level information: The study gave patients intravenous ivuxolimab at 0.01 to 10 mg/kg every 2 weeks. One hepatocellular carcinoma and a couple of cutaneous melanoma patients partially responded. Study outcomes and limitations: The study did not work out the antigen specificity of the expanded peripheral T cells. Compared with CD4+, CD8+ T cells on average had more expanded clones.

About this clone: Its target is not known.

Trimming took off 3 bases at V and 7 bases at J, with 8 bases between the two ends. Germline-derived CDR1 and CDR2 are MNHNS and SASEGT. This CDR3 is built from 12 residues. TCRdb keeps only in-frame clones here, not all; method: immunoSEQ multiplex PCR. Among tens of thousands of clones listed, 83% were seen once. V is TRBV6-1 and J is TRBJ2-3, with D unclear. The receptor's source is an adult with an advanced solid tumor such as melanoma, head and neck, liver or kidney cancer. The starting material was CD4+ or CD8+ T cells sorted from blood, obtained in a trial of the OX40 agonist ivuxolimab. Here the CDR3 reads CASSEASYTQYF. The CDR3 bases are TGTGCCAGCAGTGAGGCCTCCTATACGCAGTATTTT.